This TCR beta chain was sequenced for a study of blood T cell repertoires in COVID-19. As for the study in general: The analysed material was cDNA or gDNA that came from T cells, B-cell-depleted T cells, or PBMCs.

The table came from immunoSEQ multiplex PCR; TCRdb's copy has only in-frame clones and leaves some out. The sample consists of some 220,000 clones, 70% to 90% of them appearing once. This CDR3 contains 14 residues. Germline-derived CDR1 and CDR2 are MNHEY and SVGAGI. The ends lost 7 bases at V and 6 bases at J; junction bases unmatched: 11. The origin of this receptor is a human donor in a cohort sampled during active COVID-19. Sequencing used peripheral blood. The chain links TRBV6-5 to TRBJ1-1, with 7 bases that match TRBD1. In DNA, the CDR3 is TGTGCCAGCACCTTACAGACAGGGAGGTCTGAAGCTTTCTTT. Amino acids: CASTLQTGRSEAFF.